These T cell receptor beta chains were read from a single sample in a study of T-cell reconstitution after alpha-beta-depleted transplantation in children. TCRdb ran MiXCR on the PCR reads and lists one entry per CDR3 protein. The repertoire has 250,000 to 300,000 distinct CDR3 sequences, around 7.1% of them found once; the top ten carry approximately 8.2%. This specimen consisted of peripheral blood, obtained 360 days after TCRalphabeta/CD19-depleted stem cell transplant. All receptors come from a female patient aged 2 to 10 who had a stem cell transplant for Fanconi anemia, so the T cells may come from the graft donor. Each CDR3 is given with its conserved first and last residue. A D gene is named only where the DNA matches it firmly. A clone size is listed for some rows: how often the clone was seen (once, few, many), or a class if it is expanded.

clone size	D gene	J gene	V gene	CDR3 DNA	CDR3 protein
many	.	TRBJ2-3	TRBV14	TGTGCCAGCAGCCAAGAAGGTAGTGGGGTAGATACGCAGTATTTT	CASSQEGSGVDTQYF
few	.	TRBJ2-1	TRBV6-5	TGTGCCAGCCGGGACTCAGCCTACAATGAGCAGTTCTTC	CASRDSAYNEQFF
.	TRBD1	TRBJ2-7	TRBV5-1	TGCGCCAGCAGCTTGCCGAAGACAGGGACGAACTACGAGCAGTACTTC	CASSLPKTGTNYEQYF
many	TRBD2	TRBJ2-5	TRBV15	TGTGCCACCAGCAGAGAACCTCCGGGACTAGCGGGGGAAGAGACCCAGTACTTC	CATSREPPGLAGEETQYF
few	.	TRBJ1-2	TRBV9	TGTGCCAGCAGCGTAGTAGTAGGGTATGGCTACACCTTC	CASSVVVGYGYTF
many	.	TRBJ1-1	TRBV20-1	TGCAGTGCTAAGAACCGGAACCTCATGAACACTGAAGCTTTCTTT	CSAKNRNLMNTEAFF
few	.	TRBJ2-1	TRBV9	TGTGCCAGCAGCACCGGTGGCGAGCAGTTCTTC	CASSTGGEQFF
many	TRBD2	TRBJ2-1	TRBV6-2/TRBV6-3	TGTGCCAGCATGGAGCGGGGCGGAATCTACAATGAGCAGTTCTTC	CASMERGGIYNEQFF
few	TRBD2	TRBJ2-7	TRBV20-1	TGCAGTGCTAGAGATCCCCGGGGGGCGGGAGGGGTGGACGAGCAGTACTTC	CSARDPRGAGGVDEQYF
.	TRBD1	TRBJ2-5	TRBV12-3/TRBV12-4	TGTGCCAGCAGTTTAAATTACAGGGGCCCCGAGACCCAGTACTTC	CASSLNYRGPETQYF
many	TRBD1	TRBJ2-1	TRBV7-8	TGTGCCATCCTGGGACAGGTGGGGCGAGGTGAGCAGTTCTTC	CAILGQVGRGEQFF
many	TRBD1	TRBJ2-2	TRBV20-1	TGCAGTGCTAGAGATAGGACAGGCCCCGGGGAGCTGTTTTTT	CSARDRTGPGELFF
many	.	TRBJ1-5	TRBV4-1	TGCGCCAGCAGCCGAGTTAGCAATCAGCCCCAGCATTTT	CASSRVSNQPQHF
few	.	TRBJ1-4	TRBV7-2	TGTGCCAGCAGTGTGGATTTAGGCTATGCAACTAATGAAAAACTGTTTTTT	CASSVDLGYATNEKLFF
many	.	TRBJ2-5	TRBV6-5	TGTGCCAGCAGTTACGAGCTAAATAATGCAGGGTCTGAGACCCAGTACTTC	CASSYELNNAGSETQYF
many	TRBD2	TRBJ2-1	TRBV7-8	TGTGCCAGCAGACAAACCGGGACTAGATGGGAGCCTGAGCAGTTCTTC	CASRQTGTRWEPEQFF
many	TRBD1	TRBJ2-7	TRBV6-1	TGTGCCAGCAGTCGGACCGGGACAGGGCCCGAGCAGTACTTC	CASSRTGTGPEQYF
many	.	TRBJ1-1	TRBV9	TGTGCCAGCAGCAACACCCGGGGTGAAGCTTTCTTT	CASSNTRGEAFF
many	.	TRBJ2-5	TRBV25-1	TGTGCCAGCAGTGAGGGTGGAGGGCATGGGGAGACCCAGTACTTC	CASSEGGGHGETQYF
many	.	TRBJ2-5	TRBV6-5	TGTGCCAGCAGTTACTCGAACTTGCGAGGGGACACCCAAGAGACCCAGTACTTC	CASSYSNLRGDTQETQYF
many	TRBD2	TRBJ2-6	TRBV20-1	TGCAGTGCCAAGGGACTAGCGGGCTTTCCTGGGGCCAACGTCCTGACTTTC	CSAKGLAGFPGANVLTF
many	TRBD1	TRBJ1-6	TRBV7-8	TGTGCCAGCAGCCCCGGGACAGCCAGTCCATGGCCCCTCCACTTT	CASSPGTASPWPLHF
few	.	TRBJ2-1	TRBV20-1	TGCAGTGCTAGAGGGGGCTACAATGAGCAGTTCTTC	CSARGGYNEQFF
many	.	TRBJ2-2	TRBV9	TGTGCCAGCAGCGTAGCTTCGAGCTTTCTCGCCGGGGAGCTGTTTTTT	CASSVASSFLAGELFF
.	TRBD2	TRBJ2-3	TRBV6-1	TGTGCCAGCAGACTTAGCGGGGGGTTCGAAGATACGCAGTATTTT	CASRLSGGFEDTQYF
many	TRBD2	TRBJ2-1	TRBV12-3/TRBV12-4	TGTGCCAGCAGTAGGGGACTAGCGGGGGTACGTGAGCAGTTCTTC	CASSRGLAGVREQFF
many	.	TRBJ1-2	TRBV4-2	TGTGCCAGCAGCCAAGAGCTCAGACAAGGCGGCTACACCTTC	CASSQELRQGGYTF
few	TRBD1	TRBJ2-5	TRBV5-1	TGCGCCAGCAGCCTTGACAGGGGGCTACAGTACTTC	CASSLDRGLQYF
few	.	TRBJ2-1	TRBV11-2	TGTGCCAGCAGATCTCCAGGGGGGCCCCTCAATGAGCAGTTCTTC	CASRSPGGPLNEQFF
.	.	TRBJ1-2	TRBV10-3	TGTGCCATCAGTGGGGTTTATGGCTACACCTTC	CAISGVYGYTF
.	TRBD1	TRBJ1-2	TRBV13	TGTGCCAGCAGCCGTGGACAGGTTGGGCTGTATGGCTACACCTTC	CASSRGQVGLYGYTF
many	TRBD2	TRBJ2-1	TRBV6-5	TGTGCCAGCAGTCAGCGGGGAAATGAGCAGTTCTTC	CASSQRGNEQFF
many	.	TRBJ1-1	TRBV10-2	TGCGCCAGCAGTGAGACGGTGGGGAACACTGAAGCTTTCTTT	CASSETVGNTEAFF
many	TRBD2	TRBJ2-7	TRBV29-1	TGCAGCGTTGAACTAGCGGGGGCCCCCTGGCCCTACGAGCAGTACTTC	CSVELAGAPWPYEQYF
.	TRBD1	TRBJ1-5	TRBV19	TGTGCCAGTCGAAGTAGTGGACTATCGGACAGGGTAAAGCCCCAGCATTTT	CASRSSGLSDRVKPQHF
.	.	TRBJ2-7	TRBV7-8	TGTGCCAGCAGCTTAGTAGCACAGGGTGGCGGGGAGCAGTACTTC	CASSLVAQGGGEQYF
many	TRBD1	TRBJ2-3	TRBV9	TGTGCCAGCAGCCTTCTAGGGACAGCTAGCACAGATACGCAGTATTTT	CASSLLGTASTDTQYF
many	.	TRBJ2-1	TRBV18	TGTGCCAGCTCACCACCGAGGGGCGGGGTCCAGGATGAGCAGTTCTTC	CASSPPRGGVQDEQFF